Following are 23 T cell receptor beta chains from one sample sequenced in a study of technical replicates of blood from a few donors. TCRdb keeps only in-frame clones here, not all; method: immunoSEQ multiplex PCR. The repertoire consists of about 100,000 clones, with approximately 94% occurring once and the leading ten covering 0.2% to 0.25%. The sample consisted of T cells isolated from PBMCs. The receptors derive from a human donor in good health.

This rearrangement joins TRBV11-2 to TRBJ2-7; 8 nucleotides match TRBD1. Germline V gene data show CDR1 as SGHAT and CDR2 as FQNNGV. Germline trimming cut 4 bases from V and 9 bases from J; bases unmatched to any gene: 5. CDR3 size: 12 residues. The CDR3 DNA follows: TGTGCCAGCAGCTACCAGGGGGCAATGCAGTACTTC. Translated, it gives CASSYQGAMQYF.

The rearrangement joins TRBV6-5 to TRBJ1-1; no definite D call. V lost 4 bases, J lost 3 bases, and 12 bases lay in between. The CDR3 extends over 14 amino acids. From germline, CDR1 is MNHEY and CDR2 SVGAGI. CDR3 bases: TGTGCCAGCAGTTTGCGGGGAACCCACACTGAAGCTTTCTTT. Translated: CASSLRGTHTEAFF.

The gene calls are TRBV4-1 and TRBJ1-2; D call uncertain. Trimming shortened V by 4 bases and J by 5 bases, and 20 bases separated the two germline ends. The V gene's germline CDR1 is MGHRA and CDR2 YSYEKL. This CDR3 spans 16 amino acids. The chain's CDR3 is CASSPQVGSGPYGYTF. DNA of the CDR3: TGCGCCAGCAGCCCCCAGGTGGGCAGTGGTCCTTATGGCTACACCTTC.

This sequence joins TRBV2 and TRBJ2-7, with a tentative D call TRBD2 (6 bases). This CDR3 is 11 amino acids long. V gave up 7 bases and J gave up 6 bases, with 10 bases separating them. The germline CDR1 and CDR2 sequences are SNHLY and FYNNEI. CDR3 loop: CASTGGPEQYF. CDR3 DNA: TGTGCCAGCACCGGGGGTCCCGAGCAGTACTTC.

The rearrangement links TRBV2 to TRBJ2-3; D gene unclear. Per germline, CDR1 SNHLY and CDR2 FYNNEI. The ends were cut back, 2 bases at V and 1 base at J, with 7 bases in the middle. This CDR3 region has 14 residues. The CDR3 nucleotides are TGTGCCAGCAGTGAATGGGCAGGCACAGATACGCAGTATTTT. Translating gives CASSEWAGTDTQYF.

This chain's CDR3 is CASSLMATGVSVNTEAFF. CDR3 nucleotide sequence: TGTGCCAGCAGTTTGATGGCAACAGGGGTGTCTGTGAACACTGAAGCTTTCTTT. This chain joins TRBV28 and TRBJ1-1; 7 bases match TRBD1. With V trimmed by 3 bases and J by 0 bases, 13 bases remained unmatched. The CDR3 consists of 18 residues. Germline CDR1 MDHEN, CDR2 SYDVKM.

The gene calls are TRBV7-9 and TRBJ2-1; 12 positions match TRBD2. The CDR3 is 15 amino acids. V lost 5 bases to trimming and J lost 8 bases; unmatched junction nucleotides: 7. CDR1 and CDR2 (germline): SEHNR, FQNEAQ (reference sequence). CDR3: CASSPLAGGQDEQFF. DNA for the CDR3: TGTGCCAGCAGCCCCCTAGCGGGGGGGCAAGATGAGCAGTTCTTC.

The chain links TRBV7-8 to TRBJ2-5, with D perhaps matching TRBD2 (6 bases). CDR1 is SGHVS and CDR2 is FQNEAQ in the germline V gene. This CDR3 is 13 amino acids long. V lost 5 bases, J lost 1 base, and 8 bases lay in between. Written as DNA, the CDR3 is TGTGCCAGCAGCCACGGGGGCCAAGAGACCCAGTACTTC. It encodes CASSHGGQETQYF.

The CDR3 DNA reads as TGTGCCAGCAGCTTAGGGCAAGGAGGGGCGCTGAAGGATGGCTACACCTTC. Protein sequence: CASSLGQGGALKDGYTF. This chain uses TRBV7-9 with TRBJ1-2; D might be TRBD1 (5 bases). Trimming removed 1 base at V and 6 bases at J, with 21 bases between. This CDR3 is 17 amino acids long. Germline assignment: CDR1 SEHNR and CDR2 FQNEAQ (reference sequence).

The chain employs TRBV28 and TRBJ2-2; 15 positions match TRBD2. Per germline, CDR1 MDHEN and CDR2 SYDVKM. V gave up 7 bases and J gave up 5 bases; unmatched junction bases: 8. CDR3 length equals 17 residues. The CDR3 loop is CASTLGLAGGQTGELFF. CDR3 DNA: TGTGCCAGCACCCTCGGACTAGCGGGAGGGCAAACCGGGGAGCTGTTTTTT.

The J gene is TRBJ1-1, the V gene TRBV28, with D hard to call. The V end lost 2 bases, the J end lost 2 bases, and 15 bases lay between the germline ends. The CDR3 runs 16 residues. Germline values: CDR1 MDHEN, CDR2 SYDVKM. As DNA, the CDR3 is TGTGCCAGCAGTTTACTTTCGAGACAATTCAACACTGAAGCTTTCTTT. Translation: CASSLLSRQFNTEAFF.

DNA for the CDR3: TGTGCCAGCAGTGACGTTACAGGTGGAGAGACCCAGTACTTC. It is translated as CASSDVTGGETQYF. The rearrangement uses TRBV28 and TRBJ2-5, with D perhaps matching TRBD1 (5 bases). The V end was cut by 5 bases, the J end by 4 bases, with 14 bases between. The CDR3 extends over 14 amino acids. Germline lookup yields CDR1 MDHEN and CDR2 SYDVKM.

The chain combines TRBV2 with TRBJ1-1, with a weak D call TRBD1 (5 bases). Germline loops: CDR1 SNHLY, CDR2 FYNNEI. Between the trimmed V and J ends, which lost 3 bases and 0 bases, there was a span of 8 bases. The CDR3 is 14 residues long. Here the CDR3 DNA reads TGTGCCAGCAGTGACGGGGGAATGAACACTGAAGCTTTCTTT. The encoded protein is CASSDGGMNTEAFF.

V is TRBV19 and J is TRBJ2-3, with a possible D match to TRBD2 (6 bases). The CDR3 is 13 amino acids. Deletions cut 5 bases from V and 4 bases from J, with 10 bases between. The germline CDR1 and CDR2 sequences are LNHDA and SQIVND (reference sequence). CDR3 sequence (DNA): TGTGCCAGTAGTGGGACGGGGGCAGATACGCAGTATTTT. Amino acids: CASSGTGADTQYF.

This clone was counted a single time. V and J are TRBV28 and TRBJ2-1; 8 nucleotides align to TRBD2. Trimming removed 2 bases from V and 8 bases from J; junction bases left unmatched: 11. The CDR3 has 16 residues. Germline V CDR1 and CDR2: MDHEN, SYDVKM. In DNA, the CDR3 is TGTGCCAGCAGTTTAGGGGGAGCGGGAGAGGTGTATGAGCAGTTCTTC. Its translation is CASSLGGAGEVYEQFF.

The chain has TRBV6-1 and TRBJ2-4; D may be TRBD1 (6 bases). CDR3 length equals 11 residues. The V end lost 5 bases, the J end lost 11 bases, and 10 bases lay between the germline ends. Looked up from germline, CDR1 is MNHNS and CDR2 is SASEGT. The CDR3 loop is CASSTGQLQYF. The DNA of the CDR3 is TGTGCCAGCAGTACGGGACAACTTCAGTACTTC.

The genes are TRBV6-1 and TRBJ2-1; TRBD2 agrees at 12 bases. The trim removed 0 bases at V and 13 bases at J, leaving 4 bases unmatched. The CDR3 spans 14 residues. CDR1 is MNHNS and CDR2 is SASEGT in the germline V gene. This CDR3 reads CASSEAPSGRAQFF. DNA for the CDR3: TGTGCCAGCAGTGAAGCCCCTAGCGGGAGGGCCCAGTTCTTC.

For the CDR3, the DNA is TGTGCCAGCAGCTTAGGACAGGTGAGACACGAGCAGTACTTC. Translation gives CASSLGQVRHEQYF. This rearrangement joins TRBV11-1 to TRBJ2-7; weak D call: TRBD1 (6 bases). Germline lookup yields CDR1 SGHAT and CDR2 FQDESV (reference sequence). The CDR3 covers 14 residues. Trimming removed 1 base at V and 5 bases at J, with 12 bases between.

This chain links TRBV5-6 with TRBJ2-1; a weak D match, TRBD1 (6 bases). V lost 5 bases and J 7 bases, leaving 19 bases between the germline ends. The CDR3 contains 15 residues. Looked up from germline, CDR1 is SGHDT and CDR2 is YYEEEE. This CDR3 reads CASSFLSRDKNEQFF. CDR3 DNA: TGTGCCAGCAGTTTTCTGAGCCGGGACAAGAATGAGCAGTTCTTC.

The V gene is TRBV11-3, the J gene TRBJ2-1; a possible D gene is TRBD2 (6 bases). Trimming took off 4 bases at V and 5 bases at J, with 15 bases between the two ends. This CDR3 region has 15 residues. Germline assignment: CDR1 SGHNT and CDR2 YENEEA. The CDR3: CASSSTGTGNNEQFF. The CDR3 DNA reads as TGTGCCAGCAGCTCGACCGGGACTGGGAACAATGAGCAGTTCTTC.

This rearrangement joins TRBV11-3 to TRBJ2-3, with D uncertain. This CDR3 contains 12 residues. Germline V gene sequence: CDR1 SGHNT, CDR2 YENEEA. Deletions cut 5 bases from V and 6 bases from J, with 9 bases between. The CDR3 is CASSIKTDTQYF. The CDR3 nucleotides are TGTGCCAGCAGCATCAAGACTGATACGCAGTATTTT.

The rearrangement links TRBV7-8 to TRBJ2-1, with 7 bases fitting TRBD2. The V gene's germline CDR1 is SGHVS and CDR2 FQNEAQ. The CDR3 has 14 residues. V shed 2 bases, J shed 7 bases, and the junction held 5 bases outside the gene matches. The CDR3 region has the DNA TGTGCCAGCAGCTTATTGGGGGGAGGGAATGAGCAGTTCTTC. It encodes CASSLLGGGNEQFF.

The gene calls are TRBV7-2 and TRBJ2-5; D is ambiguous. The CDR3 loop spans 15 amino acids. Trimming shortened V by 5 bases and J by 4 bases, and 17 bases separated the two germline ends. CDR1 and CDR2 from the germline V gene are SGHTA and FQGNSA. The CDR3, as DNA: TGTGCCAGCAGCCTAATGCAGGCAGAACTAGAGACCCAGTACTTC. This sequence encodes CASSLMQAELETQYF.